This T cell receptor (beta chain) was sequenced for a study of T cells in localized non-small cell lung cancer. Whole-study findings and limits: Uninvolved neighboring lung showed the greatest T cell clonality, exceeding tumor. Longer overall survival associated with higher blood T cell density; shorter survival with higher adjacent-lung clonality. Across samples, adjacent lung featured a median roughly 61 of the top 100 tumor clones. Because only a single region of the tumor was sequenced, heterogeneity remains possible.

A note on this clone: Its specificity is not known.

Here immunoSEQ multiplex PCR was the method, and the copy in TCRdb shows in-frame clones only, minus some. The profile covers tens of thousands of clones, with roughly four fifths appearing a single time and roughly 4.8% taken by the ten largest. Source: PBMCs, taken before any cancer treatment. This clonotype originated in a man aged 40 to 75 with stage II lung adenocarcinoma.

The CDR3 DNA sequence: TGTGCCAGTAGTATTAAAGCGGGCACAGATACGCAGTATTTT. Its protein is CASSIKAGTDTQYF. This chain joins TRBV19 and TRBJ2-3, with a weak D call TRBD2 (5 bases). Trimming left V 3 bases short and J 1 base short, with 8 bases between. Per germline, CDR1 LNHDA and CDR2 SQIVND (reference sequence). The CDR3 consists of 14 residues.